These 21 T cell receptor beta chains originate from one sample sequenced in a study of blood T cell repertoires in COVID-19. Assay used: immunoSEQ multiplex PCR; TCRdb lists only in-frame clones, some missing. The table has hundreds of thousands of clones, approximately 86% seen once. Material for sequencing was PBMCs or T cells enriched from blood (not recorded which). These receptors were taken from a woman in her fifties or sixties who had recovered from COVID-19.

The genes are TRBV5-5 and TRBJ2-1; 11 bases are a match to TRBD2. CDR1 is SGHKS and CDR2 is YYEKEE in the germline V gene (reference sequence). This CDR3 has 15 residues. V lost 4 bases to trimming and J lost 9 bases; unmatched junction nucleotides: 9. The CDR3 loop reads CASSPGIAGGFEQFF. CDR3 coding DNA: TGTGCCAGCAGCCCCGGGATAGCGGGAGGGTTTGAGCAGTTCTTC.

This chain's CDR3 is CASLEGGQGFSGYTF. The CDR3 DNA follows: TGTGCCAGCCTGGAGGGGGGACAGGGGTTTAGTGGCTACACCTTC. V and J are TRBV28 and TRBJ1-2; 10 bases are a match to TRBD1. CDR1 and CDR2 from the germline V gene are MDHEN and SYDVKM. This CDR3 is 15 amino acids long. The junction had 13 bases not matched to a gene; V was cut back by 8 bases and J by 7 bases.

This rearrangement joins TRBV19 to TRBJ1-1; 8 bases match TRBD1. V was clipped by 5 bases and J by 2 bases; unmatched bases: 7. Germline values: CDR1 LNHDA, CDR2 SQIVND (reference sequence). The CDR3 has 15 residues. CDR3 loop: CASSQRTGRNTEAFF. CDR3 DNA sequence: TGTGCCAGTAGTCAAAGGACAGGGCGTAACACTGAAGCTTTCTTT.

This chain links TRBV3-1 (or the pseudogene TRBV3-2) with TRBJ1-2; weak D call: TRBD1 (5 bases). The V end was cut by 3 bases, the J end by 4 bases, with 18 bases between. CDR1 is LGHDT and CDR2 is YNNKEL in the germline V gene (reference sequence). This CDR3 has 16 residues. The CDR3 DNA is TGTGCCAGCAGCCATTTCTACGCAGGGCAAGGCTATGGCTACACCTTC. Protein product: CASSHFYAGQGYGYTF.

The chain recombines TRBV2 with TRBJ2-1; TRBD1 matches at 7 bases. The CDR3 is 16 amino acids. Germline V gene sequence: CDR1 SNHLY, CDR2 FYNNEI. The V segment lost 6 bases and the J segment 3 bases; nucleotides outside the gene matches: 11. Here the CDR3 reads CASRGVPGQIYNEQFF. As DNA, the CDR3 is TGTGCCAGCAGAGGCGTTCCGGGACAGATCTACAATGAGCAGTTCTTC.

This chain connects TRBV7-2 to TRBJ1-1; maybe TRBD1 (6 bases). V was pared by 1 base and J by 7 bases, with 10 bases between. The V gene's germline CDR1 is SGHTA and CDR2 FQGNSA. The CDR3 is 13 residues long. The CDR3 loop reads CASSLGGQIEAFF. CDR3 coding DNA: TGTGCCAGCAGCTTAGGGGGGCAGATTGAAGCTTTCTTT.

The rearrangement links TRBV6-6 to TRBJ1-2; no firm D call. CDR1 and CDR2 (germline): MNHNY, SVGAGI (reference sequence). V lost 6 bases and J lost 4, with 15 bases in between. This CDR3 contains 14 residues. The CDR3 spells CASSSRGGPYGYTF. DNA of the CDR3: TGTGCCAGCAGCTCCAGAGGTGGTCCCTATGGCTACACCTTC.

V and J are TRBV7-2 and TRBJ2-1, with 11 bases aligning to TRBD2. The length of the CDR3 is 15 residues. Germline CDR1 and CDR2: SGHTA and FQGNSA. After removal of 7 bases from V and 9 bases from J, the junction contained 11 bases not matched to a gene. The CDR3 here is CASTGSGRAVREQFF. For the CDR3, the DNA is TGTGCCAGCACCGGTAGCGGGAGGGCCGTCCGTGAGCAGTTCTTC.

J is TRBJ2-6 and V is TRBV19, with a tentative D call TRBD1 (6 bases). Trimming cost V 8 bases and J 2 bases, with 10 bases left between them. The germline CDR1 and CDR2 sequences are LNHDA and SQIVND (reference sequence). This CDR3 contains 14 residues. The CDR3 DNA reads TGTGCCAGTCTCTCAGGGGCTGGGGCCAACGTCCTGACTTTC. It is translated as CASLSGAGANVLTF.

The chain carries TRBV5-1 and TRBJ1-4; 10 bases map to TRBD1. This CDR3 has 15 amino acids. The trim removed 7 bases at V and 8 bases at J, leaving 11 bases unmatched. Germline CDR1 and CDR2: SGHRS and YFSETQ. CDR3 sequence reads: CASGMTGGFEEKLFF. DNA of the CDR3: TGCGCCAGCGGCATGACAGGGGGCTTCGAGGAAAAACTGTTTTTT.

The rearrangement joins TRBV3-1 (or the pseudogene TRBV3-2) to TRBJ1-2; 7 bases align to TRBD1. Trimming at V came to 9 bases and at J to 4 bases, leaving 8 bases not matched to a gene. This CDR3 spans 13 amino acids. Germline V CDR1 and CDR2: LGHDT, YNNKEL (reference sequence). CDR3 region: CASMDRNRYGYTF. CDR3 coding DNA: TGTGCCAGTATGGACAGGAACCGCTATGGCTACACCTTC.

V and J are TRBV28 and TRBJ2-5; possibly TRBD1 for D (5 bases). V was pared by 6 bases and J by 5 bases, with 16 bases between. The germline gives CDR1 MDHEN, CDR2 SYDVKM. The CDR3 sequence is 14 residues long. The CDR3 sequence: CASRGNYPGETQYF. The CDR3 DNA follows: TGTGCCAGCAGAGGAAACTACCCAGGGGAGACCCAGTACTTC.

The rearrangement joins TRBV14 to TRBJ2-7; TRBD1 aligns across 8 bases. Looked up from germline, CDR1 is SGHDN and CDR2 is FVKESK. Trimming took 4 bases from V and 3 from J; bases not matched to a gene: 5. This CDR3 has 14 residues. Here the CDR3 DNA reads TGTGCCAGCAGCCGGGGGACAGGCTTCTACGAGCAGTACTTC. Translation gives CASSRGTGFYEQYF.

This clone was seen a single time. The rearrangement uses TRBV13 and TRBJ2-3; the match to TRBD2 covers 8 bases. Looked up from germline, CDR1 is PRHDT and CDR2 is FYEKMQ (reference sequence). The trim removed 8 bases at V and 1 base at J, leaving 5 bases unmatched. The CDR3 has 14 amino acids. CDR3 loop: CASGTSGGTDTQYF. DNA for the CDR3: TGTGCCAGCGGAACTAGCGGAGGCACAGATACGCAGTATTTT.

V and J are TRBV2 and TRBJ1-2; TRBD1 matches at 10 bases. The CDR3 is 14 amino acids. The V and J ends lost 3 bases and 5 bases, in that order; junction bases with no gene match: 3. Germline CDR1 reads SNHLY; CDR2 reads FYNNEI. The CDR3 DNA reads TGTGCCAGCAGTGAGACAGGGGGCGGGTATGGCTACACCTTC. Protein product: CASSETGGGYGYTF. Drawing the rest from reference TRBV2 and TRBJ1-2, the complete variable domain is EPEVTQTPSHQVTQMGQEVILRCVPISNHLYFYWYRQILGQKVEFLVSFYNNEISEKSEIFDDQFSVERPDGSNFTLKIRSTKLEDSAMYFCASSETGGGYGYTFGSGTRLTVV.

The chain is built from TRBV29-1 and TRBJ2-1, with TRBD2 matching 9 bases. Losses at the gene ends were 4 bases for V and 5 bases for J; bases not matched to a gene: 3. Germline-derived CDR1 and CDR2 are SQVTM and ANQGSEA. CDR3 length: 13 amino acids. The CDR3 nucleotides read TGCAGCGTTGGCGGGAGGGCCGACAATGAGCAGTTCTTC. Protein sequence: CSVGGRADNEQFF.

The chain recombines TRBV28 with TRBJ1-4, with a possible D match to TRBD1 (5 bases). The CDR3 has 14 residues. V shed 4 bases and J shed 8 bases, with 14 bases lying between them. Germline loops: CDR1 MDHEN, CDR2 SYDVKM. The CDR3 loop is CASSYSGTREKLFF. The DNA of the CDR3 is TGTGCCAGCAGTTATAGTGGGACTCGAGAAAAACTGTTTTTT.

This clone turned up a few times. This chain connects TRBV7-8 to TRBJ1-5; D uncertain. The CDR3 runs to 15 residues. V lost 1 base and J lost 3, with 10 bases in between. The germline V gene encodes CDR1 SGHVS and CDR2 FQNEAQ. CDR3 nucleotides: TGTGCCAGCAGCTTAGGAACGGGTACCAATCAGCCCCAGCATTTT. Its protein is CASSLGTGTNQPQHF. The full variable domain, its missing parts supplied by reference TRBV7-8 and TRBJ1-5, is GAGVSQSPRYKVAKRGQDVALRCDPISGHVSLFWYQQALGQGPEFLTYFQNEAQLDKSGLPSDRFFAERPEGSVSTLKIQRTQQEDSAVYLCASSLGTGTNQPQHFGDGTRLSIL.

The CDR3 DNA reads TGTGCCAGCAGCCTGAGCGGGTTAGTTTCCTACAATGAGCAGTTCTTC. Translation: CASSLSGLVSYNEQFF. The rearrangement joins TRBV3-1 (or the pseudogene TRBV3-2) to TRBJ2-1, with a tentative D call TRBD2 (6 bases). The CDR3 runs 16 residues. Germline CDR1 is LGHDT and CDR2 is YNNKEL (reference sequence). With 4 bases removed from V and 1 base from J, the gap between germline ends came to 14 bases.

This rearrangement joins TRBV4-1 to TRBJ1-1; D gene unclear. The germline V and J ends were trimmed by 2 bases and 6 bases, with 10 bases remaining between them. The CDR3 contains 13 residues. Germline CDR1 MGHRA, CDR2 YSYEKL. The CDR3 here is CASSQSWFPEAFF. The CDR3 nucleotides read TGCGCCAGCAGCCAAAGCTGGTTTCCTGAAGCTTTCTTT.

About this clone itself: One end of the junction fails to match germline, which may point to a read error. The V call is TRBV2, the J call TRBJ1-6, with D possibly TRBD1 on 5 matching bases. From germline, CDR1 is SNHLY and CDR2 FYNNEI. The CDR3 length is 11 residues. The CDR3 DNA reads as TGTGCCAGCAGGTCGGTTTGGACAACAAACTTT. It is translated as CASRSVWTTNF.